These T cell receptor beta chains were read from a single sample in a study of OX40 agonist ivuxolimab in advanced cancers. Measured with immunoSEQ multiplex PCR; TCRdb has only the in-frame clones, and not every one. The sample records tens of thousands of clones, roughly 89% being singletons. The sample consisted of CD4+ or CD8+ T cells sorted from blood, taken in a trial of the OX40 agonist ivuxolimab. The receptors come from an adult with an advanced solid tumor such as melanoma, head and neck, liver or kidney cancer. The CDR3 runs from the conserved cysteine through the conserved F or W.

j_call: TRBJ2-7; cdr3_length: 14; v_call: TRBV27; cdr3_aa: CASSLTDRADEQYF
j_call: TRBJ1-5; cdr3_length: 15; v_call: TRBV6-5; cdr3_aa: CASSYAQDSNQPQHF
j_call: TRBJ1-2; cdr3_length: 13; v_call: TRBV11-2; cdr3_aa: CASSPDKNYGYTF
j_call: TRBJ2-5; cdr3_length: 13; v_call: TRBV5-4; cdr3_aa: CASSEQGRETQYF
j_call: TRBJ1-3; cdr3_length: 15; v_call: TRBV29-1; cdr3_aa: CSVADRALSGNTIYF
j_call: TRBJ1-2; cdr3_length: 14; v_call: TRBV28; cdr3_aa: CASSSGTGVYGYTF
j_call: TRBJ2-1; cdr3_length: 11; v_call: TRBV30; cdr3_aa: CAWSAGVEQFF
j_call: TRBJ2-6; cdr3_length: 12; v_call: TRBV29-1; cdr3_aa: CSVGAGANVLTF
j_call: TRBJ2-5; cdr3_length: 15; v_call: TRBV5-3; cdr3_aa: CARNSLRGQEETQYF
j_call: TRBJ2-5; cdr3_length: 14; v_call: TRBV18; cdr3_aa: CASSLPDSQETQYF
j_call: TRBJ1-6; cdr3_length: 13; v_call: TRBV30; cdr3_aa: CAWRRQGDSPLHF
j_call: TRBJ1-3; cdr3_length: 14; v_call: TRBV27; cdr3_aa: CASSSGHSGNTIYF
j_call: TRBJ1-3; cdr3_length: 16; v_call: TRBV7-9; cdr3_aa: CASTRDSLSSGNTIYF
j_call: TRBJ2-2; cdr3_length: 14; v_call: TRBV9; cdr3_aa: CASSVAKNTGELFF
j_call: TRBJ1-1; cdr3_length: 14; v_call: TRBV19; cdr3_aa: CASSIDRDRREAFF
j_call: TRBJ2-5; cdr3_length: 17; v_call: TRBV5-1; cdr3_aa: CASSLGLAVGAEETQYF
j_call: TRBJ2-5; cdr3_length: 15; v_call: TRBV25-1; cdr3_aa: CASSESNIFQETQYF
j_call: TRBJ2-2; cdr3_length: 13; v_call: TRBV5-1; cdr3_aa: CASSDREAGELFF
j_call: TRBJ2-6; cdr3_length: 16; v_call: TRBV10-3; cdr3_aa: CAISKGENSGANVLTF
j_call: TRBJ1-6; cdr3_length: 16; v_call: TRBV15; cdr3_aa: CATSRDRDRVNSPLHF
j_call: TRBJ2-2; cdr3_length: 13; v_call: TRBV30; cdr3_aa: CAWVDALRGELFF
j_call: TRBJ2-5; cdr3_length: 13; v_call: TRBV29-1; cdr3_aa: CSVATPRGETQYF
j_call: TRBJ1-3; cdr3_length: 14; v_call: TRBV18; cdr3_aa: CASSPAGGGNTIYF
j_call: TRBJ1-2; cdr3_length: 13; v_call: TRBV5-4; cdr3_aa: CASSLGMNYGYTF
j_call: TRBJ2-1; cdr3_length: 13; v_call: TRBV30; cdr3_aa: CAGSGDSYNEQFF
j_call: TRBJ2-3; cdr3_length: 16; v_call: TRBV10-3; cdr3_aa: CAITPTYTRGEDTQYF
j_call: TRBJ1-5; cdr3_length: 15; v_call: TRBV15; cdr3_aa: CATSRGGQGGQPQHF
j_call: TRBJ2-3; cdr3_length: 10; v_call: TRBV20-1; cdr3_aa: CSAFTDTQYF